A single sample gave rise to the 20 T cell receptor beta chains below, sequenced in a study of blood T cell repertoires in COVID-19. Sequencing used immunoSEQ multiplex PCR; TCRdb keeps in-frame clones, though not all of them. This sample has roughly 250,000 clones, with 82% found just once. Material: peripheral blood. These receptors were collected from a woman in her seventies with acute or convalescent COVID-19.

This rearrangement joins TRBV30 to TRBJ1-1; tentative D call: TRBD1 (6 bases). CDR3 size: 13 residues. The ends were cut back, 3 bases at V and 6 bases at J, with 14 bases in the middle. The germline V gene encodes CDR1 GTSNPN and CDR2 SVGIG (reference sequence). The CDR3 loop reads CAWRPAGVAEAFF. The CDR3 DNA is TGTGCCTGGAGACCGGCAGGGGTGGCTGAAGCTTTCTTT.

This chain connects TRBV4-3 to TRBJ2-2; 10 nucleotides line up with TRBD2. Losses at the gene ends were 0 bases for V and 9 bases for J; bases not matched to a gene: 7. The germline CDR1 and CDR2 sequences are LGHNA and YSLEER. This CDR3 is 16 amino acids long. The CDR3 nucleotides read TGCGCCAGCAGCCAAGAAGGCGCTAGCGGGGGTCGGGAGCTGTTTTTT. Amino acid sequence: CASSQEGASGGRELFF.

The rearrangement uses TRBV11-3 and TRBJ2-7; D is uncertain. Trimming shortened V by 0 bases and J by 0 bases, and 9 bases separated the two germline ends. Germline V lookup: CDR1 SGHNT, CDR2 YENEEA. The CDR3 has 15 residues. CDR3: CASSLDSPSSYEQYF. The DNA for the CDR3 is TGTGCCAGCAGCTTAGACAGCCCTAGCTCCTACGAGCAGTACTTC.

This clone was seen a few times. V usage is TRBV6-5 and J usage is TRBJ2-1; possibly TRBD1 for D (6 bases). The germline V gene has CDR1 MNHEY and CDR2 SVGAGI. The V gene lost 0 bases and the J gene lost 7 bases, with 13 bases spanning the gap. There are 15 residues in the CDR3. As DNA, the CDR3 is TGTGCCAGCAGTTACTCGACGGCGCAGGGGAATGAGCAGTTCTTC. This sequence encodes CASSYSTAQGNEQFF.

The chain is built from TRBV7-2 and TRBJ1-5; possible D gene TRBD1, 6 bases. The CDR3 extends over 14 amino acids. Germline values: CDR1 SGHTA, CDR2 FQGNSA. Trimming took 1 base from V and 9 from J, leaving 13 bases between them. The DNA of the CDR3 is TGTGCCAGCAGCTTAGGCCCCAGGGGTGGGCCCCAGCATTTT. Translating it yields CASSLGPRGGPQHF.

The rearrangement joins TRBV6-5 to TRBJ1-2, with 9 bases that match TRBD1. CDR3 length: 13 amino acids. CDR1 is MNHEY, CDR2 SVGAGI, per germline. V lost 8 bases and J lost 2; bases outside the gene matches: 3. CDR3 nucleotide sequence: TGTGCCAGCCTGGACAGGGGAAACTATGGCTACACCTTC. Translation gives CASLDRGNYGYTF.

In DNA form, the CDR3 reads TGTGCCAGCAGCGTATCAGGACAGGGGCATTCACCCCTCCACTTT. Translated, it gives CASSVSGQGHSPLHF. The chain is built from TRBV13 and TRBJ1-6; 9 nucleotides match TRBD1. This CDR3 is built from 15 residues. Germline CDR1 is PRHDT and CDR2 is FYEKMQ (reference sequence). After removal of 5 bases from V and 8 bases from J, the junction contained 7 bases not matched to a gene. Based on the CDR3 plus reference TRBV13 and TRBJ1-6, the full variable domain is AAGVIQSPRHLIKEKRETATLKCYPIPRHDTVYWYQQGPGQDPQFLISFYEKMQSDKGSIPDRFSAQQFSDYHSELNMSSLELGDSALYFCASSVSGQGHSPLHFGNGTRLTVT.

The chain is built from TRBV7-2 and TRBJ2-7; D unresolved. The CDR3 covers 15 residues. The germline gives CDR1 SGHTA, CDR2 FQGNSA. The ends were cut back, 1 base at V and 0 bases at J, with 10 bases in the middle. The CDR3 DNA follows: TGTGCCAGCAGCTTAGAGGCCGGGTACTCCTACGAGCAGTACTTC. This sequence encodes CASSLEAGYSYEQYF.

This clone was detected only a few times. V and J are TRBV6-6 and TRBJ1-5; possible D gene TRBD1, 5 bases. The V gene's germline CDR1 is MNHNY and CDR2 SVGAGI (reference sequence). This CDR3 comprises 14 residues. The ends were cut back, 8 bases at V and 10 bases at J, with 21 bases in the middle. CDR3 residues: CASWGHGASNPQHF. The CDR3 coding sequence is TGTGCCAGCTGGGGCCACGGAGCCTCTAATCCCCAGCATTTT.

The chain recombines TRBV5-1 with TRBJ1-1, with no clear D. This CDR3 comprises 15 residues. The germline V gene has CDR1 SGHRS and CDR2 YFSETQ. Trimming stripped 0 bases from V and 1 base from J, with 10 bases between. The CDR3 nucleotides are TGCGCCAGCAGCTTGGAACTAGGGCAGAACACTGAAGCTTTCTTT. Translation: CASSLELGQNTEAFF.

This chain connects TRBV6-6 to TRBJ1-4; 9 bases align to TRBD1. In germline, CDR1 is MNHNY, CDR2 SVGAGI (reference sequence). Losses at the gene ends were 3 bases for V and 6 bases for J; bases not matched to a gene: 2. There are 14 residues in the CDR3. In DNA form, the CDR3 reads TGTGCCAGCAGTTATACAGGGGGCGATGAAAAACTGTTTTTT. Translating gives CASSYTGGDEKLFF.

The V and J genes are TRBV6-2 or TRBV6-3 and TRBJ2-1; weak D call: TRBD2 (7 bases). Trimming left V 5 bases short and J 7 bases short, with 21 bases between. This CDR3 is 16 amino acids long. Germline assignment: CDR1 MNHEY and CDR2 SVGEGT. The CDR3 DNA reads TGTGCCAGCAGTCGACCCACATTGGGGGGGGCAAATGAGCAGTTCTTC. It codes for CASSRPTLGGANEQFF.

This chain uses TRBV19 with TRBJ2-7, with 9 bases identical to TRBD2. Germline V lookup: CDR1 LNHDA, CDR2 SQIVND (reference sequence). This CDR3 comprises 15 residues. V lost 0 bases, J lost 7 bases, and 7 bases stayed unmatched. CDR3: CASSIDPAAGGEQYF. DNA for the CDR3: TGTGCCAGTAGTATAGACCCGGCGGCGGGGGGGGAGCAGTACTTC. Full variable domain (remainder filled in from reference TRBV19 and TRBJ2-7): DGGITQSPKYLFRKEGQNVTLSCEQNLNHDAMYWYRQDPGQGLRLIYYSQIVNDFQKGDIAEGYSVSREKKESFPLTVTSAQKNPTAFYLCASSIDPAAGGEQYFGPGTRLTVT.

This clone appeared a few times. The J gene is TRBJ1-1, the V gene TRBV24-1, with 7 nucleotides matching TRBD1. Germline V gene lookup returns CDR1 KGHDR and CDR2 SFDVKD. This CDR3 is 16 amino acids long. After removal of 4 bases from V and 0 bases from J, the junction contained 7 bases not matched to a gene. The CDR3: CATSERTGVMNTEAFF. In DNA form, the CDR3 reads TGTGCCACCAGTGAACGGACAGGCGTCATGAACACTGAAGCTTTCTTT.

The chain uses TRBV28 and TRBJ2-7; D possibly corresponds to TRBD2 (6 bases). Germline V gene lookup returns CDR1 MDHEN and CDR2 SYDVKM. V was cut by 1 base and J by 3 bases, with 10 bases left in between. The length of the CDR3 is 14 residues. CDR3 sequence: CASSLYGGSYEQYF. The CDR3 DNA reads as TGTGCCAGCAGTTTATACGGGGGAAGCTACGAGCAGTACTTC.

The genes are TRBV21-1 and TRBJ1-4. TRBV21-1 is deemed a pseudogene. The CDR3 has 13 residues. CDR3 amino acids: CASSKEGGEKLFF. The CDR3 DNA is TGTGCCAGCAGCAAAGAGGGAGGTGAAAAACTGTTTTTT.

CDR3 region: CASSLIDRVNTGELFF. CDR3 bases: TGTGCCAGCAGCTTAATTGACAGGGTGAACACCGGGGAGCTGTTTTTT. The chain links TRBV7-6 to TRBJ2-2; 7 bases map to TRBD1. Germline V gene sequence: CDR1 SGHVS, CDR2 FNYEAQ. V lost 2 bases and J lost 1; bases outside the gene matches: 4. The CDR3 runs to 16 residues.

A single count supports this clone. The genes are TRBV3-1 (or the pseudogene TRBV3-2) and TRBJ2-7; 7 positions match TRBD1. CDR1 LGHDT and CDR2 YNNKEL come from the germline V gene (reference sequence). Unmatched junction bases numbered 8, after V lost 3 bases and J lost 6 bases. This CDR3 region has 14 residues. CDR3 sequence: CASSHSTGRGEQYF. The CDR3 DNA is TGTGCCAGCAGCCACTCGACAGGGCGAGGCGAGCAGTACTTC.

This clone was counted a few times. V and J are TRBV2 and TRBJ1-2; 10 bases match TRBD1. The CDR3 consists of 13 residues. Unmatched junction bases numbered 0, after V lost 4 bases and J lost 4 bases. Germline V gene data show CDR1 as SNHLY and CDR2 as FYNNEI. In nucleotides, the CDR3 is TGTGCCAGCAGTGGGACAGGGGGCTATGGCTACACCTTC. Protein: CASSGTGGYGYTF.

The chain employs TRBV19 and TRBJ1-5; TRBD1 matches at 8 bases. The germline V gene encodes CDR1 LNHDA and CDR2 SQIVND (reference sequence). The J segment lost 5 bases and the V segment lost 6 bases, leaving 3 bases of the junction unmatched. The CDR3 is 13 residues long. For the CDR3, the DNA is TGTGCCAGTAGCCTCAGGGGGCATCAGCCCCAGCATTTT. Translated, it gives CASSLRGHQPQHF.